This T cell receptor beta chain is from a study of cytomegalovirus exposure and HLA in healthy donors. Study results and limitations: Reportedly, HLA-A and HLA-B alleles of most subjects were accurately predicted from TCR beta. Confirmation was obtained in vitro that a few CMV-associated chains are specific for CMV antigens. Relative to the approximately 700-donor mean, N-insertions were reportedly fewer in an Asian-associated ancestry cluster in a later analysis.

Though nominally healthy at sampling, donors likely had unrecorded immune exposures. In the PCR, 60 Vbeta and 13 Jbeta primers were used. Data came from immunoSEQ multiplex PCR; TCRdb stores just in-frame clones and leaves some out. The profile covers some 130,000 clones, with about 79% appearing a single time and about 2% taken by the ten largest. For this clone: The target antigen is unknown.

Sequenced sample: PBMCs. The clonotype was recovered from a man between 18 and 29 years old in good health and CMV-seronegative.

CDR3: CAWRRVQGWTGELFF. The DNA for the CDR3 is TGTGCCTGGAGACGGGTACAGGGCTGGACCGGGGAGCTGTTTTTT. The V gene is TRBV30, the J gene TRBJ2-2; D is possibly TRBD1 (6 bases). CDR1 is GTSNPN, CDR2 SVGIG, per germline (reference sequence). This CDR3 is 15 amino acids long. Trimming shortened V by 3 bases and J by 5 bases, and 16 bases separated the two germline ends.